Presented here are 2 T cell receptor beta chains from one specimen sequenced in a study of blood T cell repertoires in COVID-19. Repertoires were generated with immunoSEQ multiplex PCR, while TCRdb's copy carries only in-frame clones and drops some. Found here are about 100,000 clones, about four fifths of them singletons; the top ten hold around 9.5%. The specimen sequenced was peripheral blood. The receptor source for this set is a man between 35 and 55 years old with active or convalescent COVID-19.

The CDR3 DNA reads TGTGCCTGGAGTCCTGGACTAGTAACCTCAGGGGAGCTGTTTTTT. It specifies CAWSPGLVTSGELFF. The chain couples TRBV30 to TRBJ2-2; 7 nucleotides agree with TRBD2. In germline, CDR1 is GTSNPN, CDR2 SVGIG (reference sequence). The CDR3 totals 15 residues. Trimming took 2 bases from V and 8 from J; bases not matched to a gene: 11.

This rearrangement joins TRBV12-5 to TRBJ2-3, with D tentatively TRBD1 (6 bases). Trimming took 6 bases from V and 5 from J, leaving 18 bases between them. This CDR3 is built from 15 residues. CDR1 and CDR2 (germline): LGHNT, FRNRAP. The chain's CDR3 is CASGPDRLRLDTQYF. The DNA of the CDR3 is TGTGCTAGTGGGCCCGACAGGTTAAGGTTAGATACGCAGTATTTT.